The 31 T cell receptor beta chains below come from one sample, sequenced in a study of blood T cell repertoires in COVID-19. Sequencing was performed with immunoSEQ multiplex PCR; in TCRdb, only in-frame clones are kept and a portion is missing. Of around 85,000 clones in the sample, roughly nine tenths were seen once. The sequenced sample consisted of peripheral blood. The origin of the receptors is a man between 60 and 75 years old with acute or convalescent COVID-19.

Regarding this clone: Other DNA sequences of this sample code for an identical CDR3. CDR3 region: CASSLYEGNQPQHF. In nucleotides, the CDR3 is TGTGCCAGCTCGCTCTATGAGGGCAATCAGCCCCAGCATTTT. The genes are TRBV18 and TRBJ1-5; D gene ambiguous. V was clipped by 6 bases and J by 2 bases, with 11 bases between them. CDR1 and CDR2 (germline): KGHSH, LQKENI. The CDR3 consists of 14 residues. The complete variable domain, with remaining parts taken from reference TRBV18 and TRBJ1-5, reads NAGVMQNPRHLVRRRGQEARLRCSPMKGHSHVYWYRQLPEEGLKFMVYLQKENIIDESGMPKERFSAEFPKEGPSILRIQQVVRGDSAAYFCASSLYEGNQPQHFGDGTRLSIL.

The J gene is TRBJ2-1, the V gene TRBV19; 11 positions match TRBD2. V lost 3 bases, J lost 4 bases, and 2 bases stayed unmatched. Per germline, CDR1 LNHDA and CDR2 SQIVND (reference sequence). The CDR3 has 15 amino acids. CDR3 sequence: CASSISGGGYNEQFF. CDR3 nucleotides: TGTGCCAGTAGTATTAGCGGGGGGGGTTACAATGAGCAGTTCTTC.

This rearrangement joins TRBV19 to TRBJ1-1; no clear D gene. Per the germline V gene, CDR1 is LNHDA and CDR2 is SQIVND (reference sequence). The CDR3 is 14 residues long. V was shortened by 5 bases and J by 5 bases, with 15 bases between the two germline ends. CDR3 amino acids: CASSDVVRNTEAFF. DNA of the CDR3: TGTGCCAGTAGTGATGTAGTGCGGAATACTGAAGCTTTCTTT.

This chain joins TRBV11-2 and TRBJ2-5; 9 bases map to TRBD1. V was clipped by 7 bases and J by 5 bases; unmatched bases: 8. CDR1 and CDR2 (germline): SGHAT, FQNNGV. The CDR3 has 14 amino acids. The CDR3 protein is CASTFTGGYETQYF. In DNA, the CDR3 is TGTGCCAGCACCTTTACAGGGGGCTATGAGACCCAGTACTTC.

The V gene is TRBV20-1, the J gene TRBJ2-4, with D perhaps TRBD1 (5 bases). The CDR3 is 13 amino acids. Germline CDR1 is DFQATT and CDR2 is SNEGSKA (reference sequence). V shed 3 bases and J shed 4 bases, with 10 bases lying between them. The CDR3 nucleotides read TGCAGTGCTAGTCTGGGGCCTAAAAACATTCAGTACTTC. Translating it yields CSASLGPKNIQYF.

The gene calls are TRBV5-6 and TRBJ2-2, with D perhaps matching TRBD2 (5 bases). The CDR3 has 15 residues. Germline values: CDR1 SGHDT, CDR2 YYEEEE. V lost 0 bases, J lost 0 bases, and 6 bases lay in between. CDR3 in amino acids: CASSLAGTNTGELFF. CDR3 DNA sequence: TGTGCCAGCAGCTTGGCGGGGACGAACACCGGGGAGCTGTTTTTT.

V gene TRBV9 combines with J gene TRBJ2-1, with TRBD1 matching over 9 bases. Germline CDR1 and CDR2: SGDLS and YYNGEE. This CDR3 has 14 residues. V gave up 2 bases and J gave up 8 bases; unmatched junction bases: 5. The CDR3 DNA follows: TGTGCCAGCAGCGTTACGGGACAGGGCTATGAGCAGTTCTTC. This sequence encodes CASSVTGQGYEQFF. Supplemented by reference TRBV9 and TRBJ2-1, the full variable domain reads DSGVTQTPKHLITATGQRVTLRCSPRSGDLSVYWYQQSLDQGLQFLIQYYNGEERAKGNILERFSAQQFPDLHSELNLSSLELGDSALYFCASSVTGQGYEQFFGPGTRLTVL.

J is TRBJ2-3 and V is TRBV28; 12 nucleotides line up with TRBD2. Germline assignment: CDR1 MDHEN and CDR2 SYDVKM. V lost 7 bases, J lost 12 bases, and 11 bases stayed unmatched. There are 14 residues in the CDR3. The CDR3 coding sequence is TGTGCCAGCAACTCCGGGCTAGCGGGGGGGTCACAGTATTTT. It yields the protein CASNSGLAGGSQYF.

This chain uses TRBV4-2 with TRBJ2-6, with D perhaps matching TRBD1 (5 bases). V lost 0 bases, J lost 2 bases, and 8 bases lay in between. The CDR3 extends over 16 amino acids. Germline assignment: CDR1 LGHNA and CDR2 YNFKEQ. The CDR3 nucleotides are TGTGCCAGCAGCCAAGATAAACAGGCTGGGGCCAACGTCCTGACTTTC. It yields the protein CASSQDKQAGANVLTF.

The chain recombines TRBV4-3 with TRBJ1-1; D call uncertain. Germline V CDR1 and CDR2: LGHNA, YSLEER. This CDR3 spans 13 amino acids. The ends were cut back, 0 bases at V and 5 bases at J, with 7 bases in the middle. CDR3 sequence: CASSQDGGTEAFF. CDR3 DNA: TGCGCCAGCAGCCAAGATGGAGGGACTGAAGCTTTCTTT.

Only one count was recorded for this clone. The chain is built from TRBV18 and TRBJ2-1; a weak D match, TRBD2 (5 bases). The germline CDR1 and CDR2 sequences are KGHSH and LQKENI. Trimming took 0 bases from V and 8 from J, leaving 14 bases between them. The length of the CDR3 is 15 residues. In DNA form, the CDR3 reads TGTGCCAGCTCACCACCGGCAGCCCCCGGGGATGAGCAGTTCTTC. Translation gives CASSPPAAPGDEQFF.

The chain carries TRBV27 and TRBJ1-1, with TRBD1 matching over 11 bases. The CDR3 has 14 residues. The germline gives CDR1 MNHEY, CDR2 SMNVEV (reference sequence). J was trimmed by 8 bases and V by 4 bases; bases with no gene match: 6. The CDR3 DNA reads TGTGCCAGCAGTTCCCAGGGGGACAGGGGGGAAGCTTTCTTT. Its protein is CASSSQGDRGEAFF.

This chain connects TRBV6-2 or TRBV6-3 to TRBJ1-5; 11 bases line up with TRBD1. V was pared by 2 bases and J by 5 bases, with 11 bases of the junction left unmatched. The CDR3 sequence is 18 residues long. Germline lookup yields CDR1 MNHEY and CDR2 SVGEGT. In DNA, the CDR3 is TGTGCCAGCAGTTACGATTATAGGACAGGGGGCGCGGATCAGCCCCAGCATTTT. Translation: CASSYDYRTGGADQPQHF.

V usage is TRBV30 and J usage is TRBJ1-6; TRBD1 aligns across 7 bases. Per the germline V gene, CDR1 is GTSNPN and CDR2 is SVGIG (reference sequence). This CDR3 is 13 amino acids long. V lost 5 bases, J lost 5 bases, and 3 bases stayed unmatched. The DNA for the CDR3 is TGTGCCTGGTCGGGACAGCATAATTCACCCCTCCACTTT. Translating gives CAWSGQHNSPLHF. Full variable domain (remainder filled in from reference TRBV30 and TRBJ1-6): SQTIHQWPATLVQPVGSPLSLECTVEGTSNPNLYWYRQAAGRGLQLLFYSVGIGQISSEVPQNLSASRPQDRQFILSSKKLLLSDSGFYLCAWSGQHNSPLHFGNGTRLTVT.

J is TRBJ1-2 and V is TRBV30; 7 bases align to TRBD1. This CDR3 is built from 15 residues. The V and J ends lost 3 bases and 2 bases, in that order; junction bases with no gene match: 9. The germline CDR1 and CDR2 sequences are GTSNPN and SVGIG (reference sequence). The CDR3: CAWRLPGQLNYGYTF. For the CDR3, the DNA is TGTGCCTGGAGGCTACCGGGACAGCTGAACTATGGCTACACCTTC. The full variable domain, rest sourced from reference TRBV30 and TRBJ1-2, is SQTIHQWPATLVQPVGSPLSLECTVEGTSNPNLYWYRQAAGRGLQLLFYSVGIGQISSEVPQNLSASRPQDRQFILSSKKLLLSDSGFYLCAWRLPGQLNYGYTFGSGTRLTVV.

The CDR3 DNA sequence: TGTGCCAGCAGTTACTCAGCAGGGCTGAACACTGAAGCTTTCTTT. Translating it yields CASSYSAGLNTEAFF. V is TRBV6-6 and J is TRBJ1-1, with D perhaps TRBD1 (5 bases). The germline CDR1 and CDR2 sequences are MNHNY and SVGAGI (reference sequence). The CDR3 covers 15 residues. The V end was cut by 0 bases, the J end by 0 bases, with 8 bases between.

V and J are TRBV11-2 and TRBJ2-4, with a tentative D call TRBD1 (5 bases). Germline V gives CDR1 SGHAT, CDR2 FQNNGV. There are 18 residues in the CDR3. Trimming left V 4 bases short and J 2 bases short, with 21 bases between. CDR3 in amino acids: CASSSIRQPFSSKNIQYF. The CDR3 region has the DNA TGTGCCAGCAGCTCGATCAGACAGCCATTTAGTTCCAAAAACATTCAGTACTTC.

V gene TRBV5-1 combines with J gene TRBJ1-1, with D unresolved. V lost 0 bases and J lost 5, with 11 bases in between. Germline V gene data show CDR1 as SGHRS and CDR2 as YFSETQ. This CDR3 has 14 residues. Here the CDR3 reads CASSLDLTRTEAFF. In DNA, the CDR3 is TGCGCCAGCAGCTTGGACCTAACGCGGACTGAAGCTTTCTTT.

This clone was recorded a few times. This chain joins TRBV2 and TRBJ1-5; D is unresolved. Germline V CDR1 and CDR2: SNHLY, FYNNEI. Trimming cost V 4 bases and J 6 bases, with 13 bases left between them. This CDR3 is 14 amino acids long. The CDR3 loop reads CASSAGRGSQPQHF. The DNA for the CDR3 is TGTGCCAGCAGTGCCGGCCGCGGATCTCAGCCCCAGCATTTT.

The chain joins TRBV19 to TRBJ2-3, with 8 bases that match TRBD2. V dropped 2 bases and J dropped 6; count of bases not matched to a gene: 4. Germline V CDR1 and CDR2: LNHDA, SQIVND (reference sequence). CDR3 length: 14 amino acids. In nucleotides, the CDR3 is TGTGCCAGTAGTATAAGCGGGGGAGGGGATACGCAGTATTTT. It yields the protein CASSISGGGDTQYF.

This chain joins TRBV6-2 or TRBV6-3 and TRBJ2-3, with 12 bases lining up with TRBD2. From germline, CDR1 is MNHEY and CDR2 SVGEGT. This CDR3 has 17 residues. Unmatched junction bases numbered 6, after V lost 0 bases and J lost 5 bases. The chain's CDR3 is CASSYSRTSGDLDTQYF. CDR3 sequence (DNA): TGTGCCAGCAGTTACTCTCGGACTAGCGGGGATTTAGATACGCAGTATTTT.

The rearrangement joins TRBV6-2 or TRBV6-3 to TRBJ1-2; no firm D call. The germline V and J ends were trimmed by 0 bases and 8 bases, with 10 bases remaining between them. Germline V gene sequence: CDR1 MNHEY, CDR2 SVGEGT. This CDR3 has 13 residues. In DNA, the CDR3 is TGTGCCAGCAGTTACTCGAGAGAACGGGGCTACACCTTC. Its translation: CASSYSRERGYTF.

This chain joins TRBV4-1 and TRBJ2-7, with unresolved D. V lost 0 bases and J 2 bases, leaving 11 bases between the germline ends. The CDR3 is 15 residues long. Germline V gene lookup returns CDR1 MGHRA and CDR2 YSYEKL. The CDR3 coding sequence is TGCGCCAGCAGCCAAGATTTCCAGGCAGCCTACGAGCAGTACTTC. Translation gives CASSQDFQAAYEQYF.

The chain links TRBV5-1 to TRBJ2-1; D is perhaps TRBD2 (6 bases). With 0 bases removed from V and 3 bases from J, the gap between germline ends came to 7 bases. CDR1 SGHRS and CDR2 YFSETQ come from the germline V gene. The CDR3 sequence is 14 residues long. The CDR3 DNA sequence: TGCGCCAGCAGCTTGGGGGACTTCTACAATGAGCAGTTCTTC. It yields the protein CASSLGDFYNEQFF.

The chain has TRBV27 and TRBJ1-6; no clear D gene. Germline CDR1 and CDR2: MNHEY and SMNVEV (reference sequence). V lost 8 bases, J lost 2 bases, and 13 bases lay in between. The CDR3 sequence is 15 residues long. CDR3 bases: TGTGCCAGCGGATCTGCCGGGACCTATAATTCACCCCTCCACTTT. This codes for CASGSAGTYNSPLHF.

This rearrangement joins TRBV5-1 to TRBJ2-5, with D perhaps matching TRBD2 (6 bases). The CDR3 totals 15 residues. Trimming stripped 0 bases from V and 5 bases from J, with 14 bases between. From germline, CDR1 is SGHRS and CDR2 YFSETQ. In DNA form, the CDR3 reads TGCGCCAGCAGCTTGGCCGCGGGGCGCGGGGAGACCCAGTACTTC. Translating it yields CASSLAAGRGETQYF.

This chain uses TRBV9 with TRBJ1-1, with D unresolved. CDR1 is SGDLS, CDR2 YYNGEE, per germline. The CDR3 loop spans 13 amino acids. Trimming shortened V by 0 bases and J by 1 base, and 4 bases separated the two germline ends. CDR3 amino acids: CASSVGANTEAFF. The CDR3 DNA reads TGTGCCAGCAGCGTAGGGGCGAACACTGAAGCTTTCTTT.

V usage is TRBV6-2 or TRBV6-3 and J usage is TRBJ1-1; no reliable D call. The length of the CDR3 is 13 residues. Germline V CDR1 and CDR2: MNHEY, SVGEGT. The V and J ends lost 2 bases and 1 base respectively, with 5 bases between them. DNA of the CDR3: TGTGCCAGCAGTTACGGAGGGAACACTGAAGCTTTCTTT. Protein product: CASSYGGNTEAFF.

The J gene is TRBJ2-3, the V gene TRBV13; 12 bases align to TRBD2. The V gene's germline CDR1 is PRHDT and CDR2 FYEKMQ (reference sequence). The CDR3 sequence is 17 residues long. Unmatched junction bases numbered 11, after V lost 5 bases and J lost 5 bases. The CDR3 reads CASSPRLAGGPGDTQYF. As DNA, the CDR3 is TGTGCCAGCAGCCCACGTCTAGCGGGGGGGCCGGGAGATACGCAGTATTTT.

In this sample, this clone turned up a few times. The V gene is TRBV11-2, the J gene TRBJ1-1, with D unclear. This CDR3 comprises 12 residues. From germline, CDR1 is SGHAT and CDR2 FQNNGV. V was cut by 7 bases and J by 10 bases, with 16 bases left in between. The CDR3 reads CASTDRGTRAFF. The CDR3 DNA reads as TGTGCCAGCACCGACCGAGGAACGAGAGCTTTCTTT.

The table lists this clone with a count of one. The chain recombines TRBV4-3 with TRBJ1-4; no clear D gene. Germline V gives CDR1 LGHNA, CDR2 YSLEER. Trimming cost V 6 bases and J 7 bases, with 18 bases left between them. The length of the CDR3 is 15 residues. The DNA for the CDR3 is TGCGCCAGCAGTCCAACCTGGGGAGCAAGTGAAAAACTGTTTTTT. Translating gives CASSPTWGASEKLFF.